This T cell receptor (beta chain) was observed in a study of CD8 T cells in Susac syndrome. The V and J ends lost 5 bases and 0 bases respectively, with 10 bases between them. Per germline, CDR1 SGHVS and CDR2 FQNEAQ. The CDR3 spans 14 residues. An input of roughly 0.5 to 1 ug of RNA was subjected to reverse transcription using random hexamers. One entry per CDR3 protein results from TCRdb running MiXCR on the immunoSEQ multiplex PCR reads. The sample lists 180,000 or so distinct CDR3 sequences; roughly 94% were seen once. Sequenced: CD4+ T cells from PBMCs. This sequence joins TRBV7-8 and TRBJ1-1, with D hard to call. The TCR was taken from a human donor with Susac syndrome. CDR3 nucleotides: TGTGCCAGCAGCCCCGGACTGATGAACACTGAAGCTTTCTTT. This codes for CASSPGLMNTEAFF.